Described below is a single T cell receptor (beta chain) sequence and its context. What it binds is unknown. Primers: 60 Vbeta forward and 13 Jbeta reverse. Clones were read by immunoSEQ multiplex PCR, and TCRdb kept only the in-frame ones, dropping some. Found here are approximately 160,000 clones, around 81% of them singletons; the top ten hold 1.5% to 1.7%. The source of the sample is a study of cytomegalovirus exposure and HLA in healthy donors. Germline values: CDR1 MDHEN, CDR2 SYDVKM. V was clipped by 8 bases and J by 6 bases, with 11 bases between them. The CDR3 sequence is 12 residues long. Study observations and caveats: Near-uniform donor sequencing depth was presumed by presence/absence analyses. Most subjects' HLA-A and HLA-B alleles were reportedly predicted from TCR beta sequences. A later analysis showed TCR association rates differing by HLA locus, peaking at DRB1 and lowest at HLA-C. Reportedly, cytomegalovirus status was diagnosed with high sensitivity and specificity.

This TCR came from a man aged 40-49 years in good health and CMV-seronegative. The sample comprised PBMCs. The V call is TRBV28, the J call TRBJ2-1; D might be TRBD2 (5 bases). The CDR3 loop reads CASLTSTNEQFF. CDR3 sequence (DNA): TGTGCCAGCCTTACTAGTACCAATGAGCAGTTCTTC.